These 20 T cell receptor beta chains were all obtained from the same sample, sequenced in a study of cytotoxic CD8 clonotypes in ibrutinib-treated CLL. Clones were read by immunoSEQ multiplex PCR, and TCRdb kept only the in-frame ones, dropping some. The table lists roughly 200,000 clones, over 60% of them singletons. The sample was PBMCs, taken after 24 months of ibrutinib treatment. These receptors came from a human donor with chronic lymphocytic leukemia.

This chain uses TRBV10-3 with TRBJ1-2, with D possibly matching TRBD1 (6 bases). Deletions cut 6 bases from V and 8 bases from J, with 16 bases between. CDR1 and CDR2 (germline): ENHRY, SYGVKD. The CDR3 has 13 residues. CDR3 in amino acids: CAISLTGLEGYTF. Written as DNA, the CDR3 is TGTGCCATCAGCCTGACAGGTCTAGAGGGCTACACCTTC.

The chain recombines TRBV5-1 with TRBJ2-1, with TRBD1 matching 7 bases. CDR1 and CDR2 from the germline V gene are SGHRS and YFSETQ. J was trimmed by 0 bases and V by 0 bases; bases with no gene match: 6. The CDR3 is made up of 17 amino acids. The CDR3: CASSLGFGTASYNEQFF. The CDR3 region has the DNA TGCGCCAGCAGCTTGGGGTTCGGGACAGCCTCCTACAATGAGCAGTTCTTC.

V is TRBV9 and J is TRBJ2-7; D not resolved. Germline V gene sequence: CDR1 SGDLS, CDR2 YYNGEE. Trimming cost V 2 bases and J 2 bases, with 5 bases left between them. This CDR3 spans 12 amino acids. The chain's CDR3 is CASSVDAYEQYF. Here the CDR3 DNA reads TGTGCCAGCAGCGTTGATGCCTACGAGCAGTACTTC.

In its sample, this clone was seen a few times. The CDR3 sequence: CASSLEETQYF. The CDR3 region has the DNA TGCGCCAGCAGCTTGGAAGAGACCCAGTACTTC. The rearrangement links TRBV5-1 to TRBJ2-5; no definite D call. Between the trimmed V and J ends, which lost 0 bases and 3 bases, there was a span of 0 bases. The CDR3 totals 11 residues. CDR1 and CDR2 from the germline V gene are SGHRS and YFSETQ.

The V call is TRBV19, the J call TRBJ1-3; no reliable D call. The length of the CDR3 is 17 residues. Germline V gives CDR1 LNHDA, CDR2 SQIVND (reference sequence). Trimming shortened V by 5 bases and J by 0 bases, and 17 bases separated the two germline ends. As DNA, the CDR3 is TGTGCCAGTAGTGTCCGCCCCGATCTGACCTCTGGAAACACCATATATTTT. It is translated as CASSVRPDLTSGNTIYF. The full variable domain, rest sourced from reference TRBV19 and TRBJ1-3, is DGGITQSPKYLFRKEGQNVTLSCEQNLNHDAMYWYRQDPGQGLRLIYYSQIVNDFQKGDIAEGYSVSREKKESFPLTVTSAQKNPTAFYLCASSVRPDLTSGNTIYFGEGSWLTVV.

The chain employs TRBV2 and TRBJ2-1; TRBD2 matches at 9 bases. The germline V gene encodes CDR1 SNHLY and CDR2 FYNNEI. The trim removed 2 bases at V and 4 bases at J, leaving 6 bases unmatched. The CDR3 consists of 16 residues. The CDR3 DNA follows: TGTGCCAGCAGTGAAAGACTAGCGGAAGAGTACAATGAGCAGTTCTTC. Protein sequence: CASSERLAEEYNEQFF.

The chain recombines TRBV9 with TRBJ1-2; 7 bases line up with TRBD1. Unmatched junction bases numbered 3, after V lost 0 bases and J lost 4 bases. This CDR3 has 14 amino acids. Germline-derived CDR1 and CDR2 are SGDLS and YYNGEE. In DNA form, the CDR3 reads TGTGCCAGCAGCGTAGAGGGACAGAGCTATGGCTACACCTTC. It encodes CASSVEGQSYGYTF.

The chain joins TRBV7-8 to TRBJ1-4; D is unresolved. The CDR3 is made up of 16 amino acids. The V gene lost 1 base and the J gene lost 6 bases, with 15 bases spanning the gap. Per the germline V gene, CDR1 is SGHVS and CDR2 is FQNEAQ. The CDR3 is CASSLVGRERHEKLFF. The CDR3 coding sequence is TGTGCCAGCAGCTTAGTCGGGCGGGAGAGACATGAAAAACTGTTTTTT.

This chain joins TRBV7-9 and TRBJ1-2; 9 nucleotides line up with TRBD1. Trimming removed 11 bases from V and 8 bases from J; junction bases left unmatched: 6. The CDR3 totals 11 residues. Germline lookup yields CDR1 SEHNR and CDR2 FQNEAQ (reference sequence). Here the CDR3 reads CAGGQGNGYTF. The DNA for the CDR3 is TGTGCCGGCGGACAGGGGAACGGCTACACCTTC.

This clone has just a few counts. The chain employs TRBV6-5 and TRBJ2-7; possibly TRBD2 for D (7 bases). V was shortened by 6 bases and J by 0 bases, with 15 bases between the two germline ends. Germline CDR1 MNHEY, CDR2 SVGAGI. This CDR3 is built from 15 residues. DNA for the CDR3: TGTGCCAGCAGGGGGGCGGGAGCCCACTCCTACGAGCAGTACTTC. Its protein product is CASRGAGAHSYEQYF.

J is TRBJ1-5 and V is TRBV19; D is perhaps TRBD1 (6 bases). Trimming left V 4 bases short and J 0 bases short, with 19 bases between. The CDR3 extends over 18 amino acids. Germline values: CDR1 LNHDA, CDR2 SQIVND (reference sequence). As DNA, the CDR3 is TGTGCCAGTAGTAGAACCACACAGGGAGGATATAGCAATCAGCCCCAGCATTTT. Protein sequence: CASSRTTQGGYSNQPQHF.

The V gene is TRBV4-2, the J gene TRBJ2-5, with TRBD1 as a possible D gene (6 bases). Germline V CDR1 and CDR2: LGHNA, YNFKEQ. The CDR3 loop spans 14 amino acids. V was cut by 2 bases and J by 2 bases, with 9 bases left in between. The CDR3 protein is CASSQPQGQETQYF. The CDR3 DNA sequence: TGTGCCAGCAGCCAACCACAGGGACAAGAGACCCAGTACTTC.

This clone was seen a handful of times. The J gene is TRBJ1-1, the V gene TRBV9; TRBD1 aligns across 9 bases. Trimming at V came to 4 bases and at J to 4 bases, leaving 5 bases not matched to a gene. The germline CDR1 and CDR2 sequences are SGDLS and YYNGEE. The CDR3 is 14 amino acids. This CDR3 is CASSRRQGGTEAFF. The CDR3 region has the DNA TGTGCCAGCAGCAGACGACAGGGGGGCACTGAAGCTTTCTTT.

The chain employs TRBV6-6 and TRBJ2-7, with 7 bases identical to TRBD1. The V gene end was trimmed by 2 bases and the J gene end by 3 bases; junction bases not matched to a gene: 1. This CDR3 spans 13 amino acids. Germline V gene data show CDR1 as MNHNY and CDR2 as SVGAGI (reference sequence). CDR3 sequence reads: CASSYGTDYEQYF. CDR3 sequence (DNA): TGTGCCAGCAGTTACGGGACAGACTACGAGCAGTACTTC.

The chain's CDR3 is CASSPSQGAYTYEQFF. The CDR3 coding sequence is TGTGCCAGCAGCCCGAGCCAGGGGGCTTATACCTATGAGCAGTTCTTC. The gene calls are TRBV7-9 and TRBJ2-1; 8 nucleotides line up with TRBD1. V gave up 5 bases and J gave up 8 bases; unmatched junction bases: 14. CDR1 is SEHNR and CDR2 is FQNEAQ in the germline V gene (reference sequence). This CDR3 has 16 amino acids.

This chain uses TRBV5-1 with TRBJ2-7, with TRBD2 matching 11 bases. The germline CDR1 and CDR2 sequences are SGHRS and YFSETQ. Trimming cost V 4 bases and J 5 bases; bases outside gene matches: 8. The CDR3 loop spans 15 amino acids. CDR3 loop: CASSLPGLADNEQYF. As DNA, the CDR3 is TGCGCCAGCAGCCTACCGGGACTAGCGGATAACGAGCAGTACTTC.

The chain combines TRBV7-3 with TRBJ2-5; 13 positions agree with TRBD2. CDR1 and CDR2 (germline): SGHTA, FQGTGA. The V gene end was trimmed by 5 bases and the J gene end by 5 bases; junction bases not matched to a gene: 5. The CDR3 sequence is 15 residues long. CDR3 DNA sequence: TGTGCCAGCAGCCCCGGACTAGCGGGAGTTGAGACCCAGTACTTC. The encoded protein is CASSPGLAGVETQYF.

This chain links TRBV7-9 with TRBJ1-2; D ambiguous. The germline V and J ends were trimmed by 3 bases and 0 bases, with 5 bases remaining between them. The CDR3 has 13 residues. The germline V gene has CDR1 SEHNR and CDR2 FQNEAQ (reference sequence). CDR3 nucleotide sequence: TGTGCCAGCAGCTTTGACGCTAACTATGGCTACACCTTC. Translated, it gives CASSFDANYGYTF.

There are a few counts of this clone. The CDR3 coding sequence is TGTGCCAGCAGCCAAGGGACCGATTGGGACATTCAGTACTTC. This codes for CASSQGTDWDIQYF. The chain couples TRBV6-6 to TRBJ2-4; either TRBD1 or TRBD2 may fit D (5 bases each). The CDR3 length is 14 residues. Germline loops: CDR1 MNHNY, CDR2 SVGAGI (reference sequence). V was trimmed by 6 bases and J by 8 bases, leaving 17 bases between them.

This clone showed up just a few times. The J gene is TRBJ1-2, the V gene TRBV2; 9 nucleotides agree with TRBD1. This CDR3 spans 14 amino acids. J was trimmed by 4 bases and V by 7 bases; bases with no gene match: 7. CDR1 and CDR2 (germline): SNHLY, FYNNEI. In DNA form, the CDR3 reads TGTGCCAGCAATCAACAGGGGGCAGGCTATGGCTACACCTTC. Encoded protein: CASNQQGAGYGYTF.